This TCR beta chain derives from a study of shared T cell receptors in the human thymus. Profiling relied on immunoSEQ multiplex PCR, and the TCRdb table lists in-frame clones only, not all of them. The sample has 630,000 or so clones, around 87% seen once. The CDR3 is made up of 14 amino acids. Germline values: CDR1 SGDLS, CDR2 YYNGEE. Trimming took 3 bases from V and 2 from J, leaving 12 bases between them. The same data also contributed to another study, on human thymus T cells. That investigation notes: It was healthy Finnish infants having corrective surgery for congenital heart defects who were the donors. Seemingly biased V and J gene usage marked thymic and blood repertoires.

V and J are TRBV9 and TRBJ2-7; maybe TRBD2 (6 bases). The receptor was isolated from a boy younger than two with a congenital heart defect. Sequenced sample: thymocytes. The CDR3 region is CASSASGHTYEQYF. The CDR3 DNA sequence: TGTGCCAGCAGCGCAAGCGGGCACACCTACGAGCAGTACTTC.